This TCR beta chain is from a study of T cell repertoires in cytomegalovirus infection. Using its own MiXCR run on the reads, TCRdb lists one record per CDR3 protein. Among about 530,000 distinct CDR3 sequences listed, 26% were seen once. Trimming removed 6 bases at V and 1 base at J, with 13 bases between. In germline, CDR1 is MDHEN, CDR2 SYDVKM. This CDR3 is built from 14 residues. The genes are TRBV28 and TRBJ2-7; D gene unclear. Sequencing was carried out using PBMCs. The sequence was obtained from a human donor in good health (CMV status not recorded). Some clones in this sample may be carry-over from other donors' samples. CDR3 nucleotide sequence: TGTGCCAGCAGCCTACCCACGGAATCCTACGAGCAGTACTTC. Translating it yields CASSLPTESYEQYF.